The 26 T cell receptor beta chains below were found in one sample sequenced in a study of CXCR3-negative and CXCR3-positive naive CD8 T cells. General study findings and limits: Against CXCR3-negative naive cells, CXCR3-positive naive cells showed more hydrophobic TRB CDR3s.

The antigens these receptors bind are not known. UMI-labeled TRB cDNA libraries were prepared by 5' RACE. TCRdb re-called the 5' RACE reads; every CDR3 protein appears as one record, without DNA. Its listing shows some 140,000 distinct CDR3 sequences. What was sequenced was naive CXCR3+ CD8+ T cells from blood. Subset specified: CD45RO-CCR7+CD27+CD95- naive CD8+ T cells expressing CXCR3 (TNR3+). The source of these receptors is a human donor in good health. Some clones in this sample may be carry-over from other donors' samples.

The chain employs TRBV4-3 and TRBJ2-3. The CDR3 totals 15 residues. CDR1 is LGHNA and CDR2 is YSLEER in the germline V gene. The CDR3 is CASSQDRLVWNTQYF.

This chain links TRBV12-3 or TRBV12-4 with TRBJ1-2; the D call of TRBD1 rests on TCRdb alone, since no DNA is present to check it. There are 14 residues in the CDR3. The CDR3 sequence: CASSLRQGGYGYTF.

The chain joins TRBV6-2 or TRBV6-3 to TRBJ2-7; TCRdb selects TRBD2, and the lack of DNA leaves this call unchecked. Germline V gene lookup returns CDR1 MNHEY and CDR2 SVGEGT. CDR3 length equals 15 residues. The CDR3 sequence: CASSYSTVVVDEQYF.

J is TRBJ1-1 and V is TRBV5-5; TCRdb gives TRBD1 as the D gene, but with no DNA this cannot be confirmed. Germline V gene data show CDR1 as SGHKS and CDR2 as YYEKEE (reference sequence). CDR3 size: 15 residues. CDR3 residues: CASSFPGGLNTEAFF. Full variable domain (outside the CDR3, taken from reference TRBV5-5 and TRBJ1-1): DAGVTQSPTHLIKTRGQQVTLRCSPISGHKSVSWYQQVLGQGPQFIFQYYEKEERGRGNFPDRFSARQFPNYSSELNVNALLLGDSALYLCASSFPGGLNTEAFFGQGTRLTVV.

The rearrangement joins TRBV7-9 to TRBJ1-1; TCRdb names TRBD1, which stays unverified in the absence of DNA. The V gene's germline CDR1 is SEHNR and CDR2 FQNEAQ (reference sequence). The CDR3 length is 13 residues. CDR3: CASTPDPNTEAFF.

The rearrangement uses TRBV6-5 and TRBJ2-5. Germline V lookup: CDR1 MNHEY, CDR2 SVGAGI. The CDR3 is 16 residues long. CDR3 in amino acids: CASSYTGLRSDETQYF.

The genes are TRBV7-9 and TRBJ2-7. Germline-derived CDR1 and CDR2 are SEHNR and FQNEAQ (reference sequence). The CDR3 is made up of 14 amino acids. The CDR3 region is CASSKDGGSYEQYF.

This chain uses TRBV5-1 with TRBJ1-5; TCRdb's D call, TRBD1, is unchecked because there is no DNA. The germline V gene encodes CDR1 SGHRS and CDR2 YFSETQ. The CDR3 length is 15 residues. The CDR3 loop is CASSLEGTSNQPQHF.

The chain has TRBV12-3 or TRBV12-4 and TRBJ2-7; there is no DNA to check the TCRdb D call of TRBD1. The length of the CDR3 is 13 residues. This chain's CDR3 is CASRVGGRYEQYF.

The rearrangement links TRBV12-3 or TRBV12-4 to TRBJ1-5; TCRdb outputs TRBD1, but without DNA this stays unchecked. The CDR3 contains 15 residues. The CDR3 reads CASGTGALGNQPPHF.

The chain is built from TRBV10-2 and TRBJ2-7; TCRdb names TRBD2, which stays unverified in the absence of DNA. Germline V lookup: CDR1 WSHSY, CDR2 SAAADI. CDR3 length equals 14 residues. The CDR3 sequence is CASNLDFSSYEQYF.

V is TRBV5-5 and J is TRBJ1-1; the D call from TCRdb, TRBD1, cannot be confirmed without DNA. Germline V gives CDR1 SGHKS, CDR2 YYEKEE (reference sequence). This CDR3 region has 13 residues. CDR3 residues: CASSLYPGSEAFF.

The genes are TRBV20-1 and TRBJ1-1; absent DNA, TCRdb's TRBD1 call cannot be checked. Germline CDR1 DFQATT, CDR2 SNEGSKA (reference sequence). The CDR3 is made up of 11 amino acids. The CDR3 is CSARDRPEAFF.

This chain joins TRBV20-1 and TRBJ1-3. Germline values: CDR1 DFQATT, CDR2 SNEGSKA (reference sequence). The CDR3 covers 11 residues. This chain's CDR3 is CSARQGNTIYF.

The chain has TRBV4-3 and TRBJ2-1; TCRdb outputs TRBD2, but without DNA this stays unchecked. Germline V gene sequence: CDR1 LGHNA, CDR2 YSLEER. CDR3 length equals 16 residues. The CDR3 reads CASSRKGGGSYNEQFF.

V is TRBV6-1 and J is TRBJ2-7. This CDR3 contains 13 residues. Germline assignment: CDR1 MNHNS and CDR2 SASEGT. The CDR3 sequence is CASSVYFSYQQYF.

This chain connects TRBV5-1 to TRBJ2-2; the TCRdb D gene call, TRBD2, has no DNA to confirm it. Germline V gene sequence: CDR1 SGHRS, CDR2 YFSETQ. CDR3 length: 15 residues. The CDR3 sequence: CASSSGTPNTGELFF.

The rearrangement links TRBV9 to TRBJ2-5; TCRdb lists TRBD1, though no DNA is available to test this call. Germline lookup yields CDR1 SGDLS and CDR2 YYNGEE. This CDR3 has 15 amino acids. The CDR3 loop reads CASSVGDREPETQYF.

CDR3 residues: CASSLVIGPLNTGELFF. The chain links TRBV5-1 to TRBJ2-2. CDR1 is SGHRS, CDR2 YFSETQ, per germline. This CDR3 has 17 amino acids.

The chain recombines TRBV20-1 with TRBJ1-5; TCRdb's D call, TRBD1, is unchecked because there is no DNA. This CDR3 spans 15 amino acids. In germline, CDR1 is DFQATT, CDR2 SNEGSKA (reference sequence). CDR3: CSARDLGQGFGPQHF.

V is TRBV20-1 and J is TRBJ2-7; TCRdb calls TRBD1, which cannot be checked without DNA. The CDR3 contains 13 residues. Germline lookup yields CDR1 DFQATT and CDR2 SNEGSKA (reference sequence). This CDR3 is CSAIVLGAYEQYF.

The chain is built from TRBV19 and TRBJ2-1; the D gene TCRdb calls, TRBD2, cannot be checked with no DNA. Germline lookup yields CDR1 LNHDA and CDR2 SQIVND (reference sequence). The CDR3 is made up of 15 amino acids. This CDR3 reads CASTAFGGAYNEQFF. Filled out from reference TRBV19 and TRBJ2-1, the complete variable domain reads DGGITQSPKYLFRKEGQNVTLSCEQNLNHDAMYWYRQDPGQGLRLIYYSQIVNDFQKGDIAEGYSVSREKKESFPLTVTSAQKNPTAFYLCASTAFGGAYNEQFFGPGTRLTVL.

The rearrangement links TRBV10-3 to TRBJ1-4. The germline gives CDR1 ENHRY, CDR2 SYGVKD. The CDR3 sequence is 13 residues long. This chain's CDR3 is CAISEDINEKLFF.

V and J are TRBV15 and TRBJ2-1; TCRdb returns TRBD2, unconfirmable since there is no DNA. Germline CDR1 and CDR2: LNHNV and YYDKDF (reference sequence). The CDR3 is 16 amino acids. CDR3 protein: CATSREPAGIGNEQFF.

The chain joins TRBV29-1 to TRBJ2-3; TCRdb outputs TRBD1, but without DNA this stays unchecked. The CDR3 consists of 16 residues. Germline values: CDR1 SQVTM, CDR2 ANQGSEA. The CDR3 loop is CSVVREFARGTDTQYF.

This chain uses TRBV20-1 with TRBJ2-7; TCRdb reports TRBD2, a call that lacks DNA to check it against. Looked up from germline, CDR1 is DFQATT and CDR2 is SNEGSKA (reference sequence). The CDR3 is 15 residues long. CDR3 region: CSAEGLAGPSYEQYF.